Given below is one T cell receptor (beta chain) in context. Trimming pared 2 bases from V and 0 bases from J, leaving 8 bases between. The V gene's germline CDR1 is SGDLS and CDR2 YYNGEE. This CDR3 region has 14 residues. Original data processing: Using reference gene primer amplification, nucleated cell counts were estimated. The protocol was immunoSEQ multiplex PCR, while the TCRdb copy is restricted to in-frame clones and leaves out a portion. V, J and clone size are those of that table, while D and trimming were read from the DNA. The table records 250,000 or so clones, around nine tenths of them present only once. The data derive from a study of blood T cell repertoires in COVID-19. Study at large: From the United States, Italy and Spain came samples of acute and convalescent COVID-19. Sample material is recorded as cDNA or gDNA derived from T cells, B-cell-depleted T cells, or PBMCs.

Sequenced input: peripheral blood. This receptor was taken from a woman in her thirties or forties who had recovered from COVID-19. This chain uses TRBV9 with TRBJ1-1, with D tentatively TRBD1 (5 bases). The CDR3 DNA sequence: TGTGCCAGCAGCGTTAGGGGCATGAACACTGAAGCTTTCTTT. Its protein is CASSVRGMNTEAFF.